Sequencing of this TCR beta chain was carried out in a study of neurological immune-mediated disorders. The cDNA was synthesized by 5'RACE incorporating 10-nucleotide random UMIs. The output of every sequencing run, over 180 million TCR-beta sequences, came from 15-18 subjects. TCRdb re-called the 5' RACE reads through MiXCR, storing one row per CDR3 protein. The data hold tens of thousands of distinct CDR3 sequences, with less than 8.5% observed a single time. Overall study findings and caveats: Across subjects, expanded clones had no CDR3 amino acid sequences in common, pointing to private repertoires in all groups. Multiple sclerosis patients had less TCR clonal expansion than even healthy controls, unlike HTLV-1-associated myelopathy.

The germline V gene encodes CDR1 LNHNV and CDR2 YYDKDF (reference sequence). The CDR3 runs to 15 residues. The V end was cut by 6 bases, the J end by 5 bases, with 18 bases between. The sample holds many counts of this clonotype. Its antigen is currently unknown. V is TRBV15 and J is TRBJ2-3; possible D gene TRBD2, 6 bases. This receptor was taken from a woman between 40 and 55 years old in good health. The sample was PBMCs. CDR3: CATSPEGQRGDTQYF. CDR3 DNA: TGTGCCACCAGTCCGGAGGGCCAGAGGGGAGATACGCAGTATTTT.